The rows below give T cell receptor beta chains drawn from one sample of a study of blood T cell repertoires in COVID-19. The assay was immunoSEQ multiplex PCR, and TCRdb's table has in-frame clones only and misses some. The top ten clones hold approximately 17% of a sample with a few hundred thousand clones, around 90% of them seen once. The sequenced sample consisted of PBMCs or T cells enriched from blood (not recorded which). These receptors were collected from a woman younger than 45 who had recovered from COVID-19. The CDR3 runs from the conserved cysteine through the conserved F or W. The D gene is left open where the match is weak. Expanded clones are given a class, and other clones once, few, many or no size at all.

CDR3 protein,CDR3 DNA,clone size,V gene,D gene,J gene
CASSDGISVTPYEQYF,TGTGCCAGCAGTGATGGCATTTCGGTGACACCCTACGAGCAGTACTTC,.,TRBV6-1,.,TRBJ2-7
CAWHNRVELEAFF,TGTGCCTGGCACAACAGGGTAGAACTTGAAGCTTTCTTT,.,TRBV30,.,TRBJ1-1
CASTFGTGANTEAFF,TGTGCCAGCACCTTCGGGACAGGGGCGAACACTGAAGCTTTCTTT,.,TRBV11-3,TRBD1,TRBJ1-1
CASSVGTASQETQYF,TGTGCCAGCAGCGTAGGGACAGCTTCACAAGAGACCCAGTACTTC,.,TRBV9,.,TRBJ2-5
CASSFESRDYGYTF,TGTGCCAGCAGTTTTGAGAGCCGCGACTATGGCTACACCTTC,.,TRBV28,.,TRBJ1-2
CASSLNANSPLHF,TGTGCCAGCAGTTTGAATGCGAATTCACCCCTCCACTTT,few,TRBV27,.,TRBJ1-6
CASSFQSTGLASNTGELFF,TGTGCCAGCAGTTTTCAATCGACGGGACTCGCAAGTAACACCGGGGAGCTGTTTTTT,.,TRBV27,.,TRBJ2-2
CASSVRPQGNEQFF,TGTGCCAGCAGTGTACGACCACAGGGAAATGAGCAGTTCTTC,.,TRBV13,.,TRBJ2-1
CAITPDRDYGYTF,TGTGCCATCACTCCGGACAGAGACTATGGCTACACCTTC,.,TRBV10-3,.,TRBJ1-2
CASSLLRGGQGGYTF,TGTGCCAGCAGCTTATTAAGAGGGGGCCAAGGTGGCTACACCTTC,.,TRBV7-2,TRBD1,TRBJ1-2
CASSSLGRAGGTGELFF,TGCGCCAGCAGCTCTCTCGGCAGGGCAGGGGGAACCGGGGAGCTGTTTTTT,.,TRBV4-1,TRBD1,TRBJ2-2
CASSSPGQGRGQPQHF,TGTGCCAGCAGTTCCCCGGGACAGGGGCGCGGACAGCCCCAGCATTTT,.,TRBV28,TRBD1,TRBJ1-5
CASSQERTSGMGRQFF,TGCGCCAGCAGCCAAGAAAGGACTAGCGGGATGGGGCGGCAGTTCTTC,.,TRBV4-3,TRBD2,TRBJ2-1
CASSLATQYF,TGTGCCAGCAGCCTAGCTACCCAGTACTTC,.,TRBV21-1,.,TRBJ2-5
CASSHPGLAKNIQYF,TGTGCCAGCAGCCATCCAGGACTAGCCAAAAACATTCAGTACTTC,.,TRBV7-2,.,TRBJ2-4
CSVALEATDTQYF,TGCAGCGTTGCCCTAGAGGCCACAGATACGCAGTATTTT,.,TRBV29-1,.,TRBJ2-3
CASSSGQGLFF,TGTGCCAGCAGTTCCGGACAGGGACTGTTTTTT,.,TRBV6-5,TRBD1,TRBJ1-4
CASSLRSFEQFF,TGTGCCAGCAGTTTACGTAGCTTTGAGCAGTTCTTC,few,TRBV12-3/TRBV12-4,.,TRBJ2-1
CASSPGLAGANEQFF,TGTGCCAGCAGCCCGGGACTAGCGGGGGCCAATGAGCAGTTCTTC,once,TRBV11-2,TRBD2,TRBJ2-1
CASSLVPAGVTDEAFF,TGTGCCAGCAGCTTGGTCCCGGCAGGGGTGACAGACGAAGCTTTCTTT,.,TRBV5-5,.,TRBJ1-1
CAWNGFGEKLFF,TGTGCCTGGAACGGGTTCGGTGAAAAACTGTTTTTT,.,TRBV30,.,TRBJ1-4
CASSLANQGGSGETQYF,TGCGCCAGCAGCTTGGCCAATCAGGGGGGATCAGGAGAGACCCAGTACTTC,.,TRBV5-1,.,TRBJ2-5
CASSLMGTAEQYF,TGTGCCAGCAGCTTAATGGGGACAGCGGAGCAGTACTTC,once,TRBV7-3,TRBD1,TRBJ2-7
CASSQVAGLFGEQFF,TGCGCCAGCAGCCAAGTAGCGGGGCTATTCGGAGAGCAGTTCTTC,.,TRBV4-3,TRBD2,TRBJ2-1
CASSQEQGMSSNQPQHF,TGCGCCAGCAGCCAAGAACAGGGGATGTCTAGCAATCAGCCCCAGCATTTT,.,TRBV5-1,TRBD1,TRBJ1-5
CASSLVLGTGVYEQYF,TGTGCCAGCAGCTTGGTGTTGGGCACAGGGGTCTACGAGCAGTACTTC,.,TRBV5-5,TRBD1,TRBJ2-7
CASSPWTDSNQPQHF,TGTGCCAGCAGCCCCTGGACAGATAGCAATCAGCCCCAGCATTTT,.,TRBV6-2/TRBV6-3,.,TRBJ1-5
CASSPMGPNEKLFF,TGTGCCAGCAGCCCGATGGGCCCAAATGAAAAACTGTTTTTT,.,TRBV5-4,.,TRBJ1-4
CASSGGGTYEQYF,TGCGCCAGCAGTGGCGGTGGTACCTACGAGCAGTACTTC,once,TRBV10-2,.,TRBJ2-7
CASSESPGARDSPLHF,TGTGCCAGCAGTGAAAGTCCAGGGGCGCGGGATTCACCCCTCCACTTT,.,TRBV2,.,TRBJ1-6
CASSAGGSYGYTF,TGTGCCAGCAGTGCCGGAGGGAGCTATGGCTACACCTTC,.,TRBV28,.,TRBJ1-2
CASSLYSGGASEQFF,TGTGCCAGCAGCTTATACTCCGGGGGGGCGTCTGAGCAGTTCTTC,.,TRBV7-3,TRBD2,TRBJ2-1
CASSPMGTGIANTGELFF,TGTGCCAGCAGTCCCATGGGGACTGGAATCGCGAACACCGGGGAGCTGTTTTTT,.,TRBV7-6,.,TRBJ2-2
CASSRGERQPQHF,TGTGCCAGTAGTAGGGGGGAGAGACAGCCCCAGCATTTT,.,TRBV19,.,TRBJ1-5
CASNGGAGLNNEQFF,TGCGCCAGCAATGGGGGCGCCGGGCTAAACAATGAGCAGTTCTTC,.,TRBV4-1,.,TRBJ2-1
CASRFSFQGATEAFF,TGTGCCAGCAGATTCAGCTTTCAGGGGGCGACTGAAGCTTTCTTT,.,TRBV7-3,TRBD1,TRBJ1-1
CASSLVTGGRYEQYF,TGTGCCAGCAGCTTAGTGACGGGGGGCCGGTACGAGCAGTACTTC,once,TRBV11-2,.,TRBJ2-7
CATQAGTGTIYEQYF,TGTGCCACCCAGGCCGGGACAGGGACAATCTACGAGCAGTACTTC,.,TRBV19,TRBD1,TRBJ2-7
CASSDQGLAGAETQYF,TGCGCCAGCAGCGATCAGGGACTAGCGGGAGCAGAGACCCAGTACTTC,.,TRBV5-1,TRBD2,TRBJ2-5
CASSPQGANWEAFF,TGTGCCAGCAGTCCACAGGGGGCGAATTGGGAAGCTTTCTTT,.,TRBV28,TRBD1,TRBJ1-1
CASSQEGGGGNGFDTQYF,TGTGCCAGCAGCCAAGAAGGGGGCGGGGGGAATGGGTTTGATACGCAGTATTTT,.,TRBV4-2,.,TRBJ2-3
CASSTQGSSTEAFF,TGTGCCAGCAGTACACAGGGGTCGAGCACTGAAGCTTTCTTT,.,TRBV6-5,TRBD1,TRBJ1-1
CASSLQGNQPQHF,TGTGCCAGCAGCTTACAGGGCAATCAGCCCCAGCATTTT,.,TRBV7-9,.,TRBJ1-5
CASSSFGGNTEAFF,TGTGCCAGCAGTTCCTTCGGGGGGAACACTGAAGCTTTCTTT,.,TRBV28,.,TRBJ1-1
CASSRDRHNSPLHF,TGTGCCAGCAGCAGAGACAGGCATAATTCACCCCTCCACTTT,few,TRBV6-2/TRBV6-3,.,TRBJ1-6
CASSLVGGDYNEQFF,TGTGCCAGCAGCTTAGTCGGGGGGGATTACAATGAGCAGTTCTTC,.,TRBV7-2,TRBD2,TRBJ2-1
CASSSWTSGAYNEQFF,TGTGCCAGCAGCTCGTGGACTAGCGGAGCCTACAATGAGCAGTTCTTC,.,TRBV11-3,TRBD2,TRBJ2-1
CASSYQGALGVTEAFF,TGTGCCAGCAGTTACCAAGGGGCGCTCGGTGTCACTGAAGCTTTCTTT,.,TRBV6-2/TRBV6-3,.,TRBJ1-1
CASSISGGARETQYF,TGTGCCAGCAGCATTAGCGGGGGGGCACGAGAGACCCAGTACTTC,.,TRBV7-2,TRBD2,TRBJ2-5
CASSLVGGSGETQYF,TGTGCCAGCAGCTTAGTGGGGGGGAGTGGAGAGACCCAGTACTTC,few,TRBV7-2,TRBD2,TRBJ2-5
CASSPHGGSTTDTQYF,TGCGCCAGCAGCCCCCACGGCGGGAGTACGACAGATACGCAGTATTTT,.,TRBV4-1,TRBD2,TRBJ2-3
CASGRTSGASTDTQYF,TGTGCCAGCGGAAGAACTAGCGGAGCTAGCACAGATACGCAGTATTTT,.,TRBV28,TRBD2,TRBJ2-3
CSVEKIGVNYGYTF,TGCAGCGTTGAAAAGATAGGGGTTAACTATGGCTACACCTTC,.,TRBV29-1,.,TRBJ1-2
CASSIPGTSNEQFF,TGTGCCAGTAGTATTCCCGGGACTAGCAATGAGCAGTTCTTC,.,TRBV19,TRBD2,TRBJ2-1
CASTRDSLNSPLHF,TGTGCCAGTACCCGAGACAGTCTTAATTCACCCCTCCACTTT,once,TRBV19,.,TRBJ1-6
CASSHAGSDTQYF,TGTGCCAGCAGTCATGCAGGGTCGGATACGCAGTATTTT,.,TRBV6-2/TRBV6-3,.,TRBJ2-3
CASSLVGGGGSEAFF,TGTGCCAGCAGCTTAGTCGGGGGGGGTGGATCTGAAGCTTTCTTT,.,TRBV7-2,.,TRBJ1-1
CASSERDREWPEAFF,TGTGCCAGCAGTGAACGGGACAGGGAATGGCCTGAAGCTTTCTTT,.,TRBV6-1,TRBD1,TRBJ1-1
CATSDMRDGSYEQYF,TGTGCCACCAGTGATATGAGGGATGGCTCCTACGAGCAGTACTTC,.,TRBV24-1,.,TRBJ2-7